Below, 27 T cell receptor beta chains from the same sample are listed, as sequenced in a study of T-cell reconstitution after alpha-beta-depleted transplantation in children. Unique molecular identifiers were incorporated during preparation of the TCRbeta library. MiXCR was run by TCRdb on the PCR reads, yielding one entry per CDR3 protein. The sample gives some 600,000 distinct CDR3 sequences, 13% of which show up once; roughly 2.3% is in the top ten. Source: PBMCs, mostly from graft donor cells, taken 360 days after TCRalphabeta/CD19-depleted stem cell transplant. The receptors come from a male patient younger than 18 who had a stem cell transplant for acute myeloid leukemia, so the T cells may come from the graft donor.

Regarding this clonotype: Possible read error: a much larger clone is one base away. It is likely a read error, because the conserved phenylalanine at the end of the CDR3 is missing. The chain joins TRBV14 to TRBJ2-1; 10 nucleotides agree with TRBD2. Trimming removed 5 bases from V and 9 bases from J; junction bases left unmatched: 16. Germline V gene data show CDR1 as SGHDN and CDR2 as FVKESK. This CDR3 has 17 amino acids. CDR3 in amino acids: CASSGRLAGRFWGEQFL. CDR3 DNA sequence: TGTGCCAGCAGCGGCCGACTAGCGGGCCGGTTCTGGGGTGAGCAGTTCTTA.

This clonotype was picked up a small number of times. V and J are TRBV29-1 and TRBJ1-2; 8 bases agree with TRBD1. With V trimmed by 7 bases and J by 5 bases, 9 bases remained unmatched. CDR1 is SQVTM and CDR2 is ANQGSEA in the germline V gene. The CDR3 loop spans 13 amino acids. CDR3 nucleotide sequence: TGCAGCGCAACCCCTGGACAGGGATATGGCTACACCTTC. The encoded protein is CSATPGQGYGYTF.

The V call is TRBV7-8, the J call TRBJ2-1; TRBD1 aligns across 9 bases. The CDR3 has 15 amino acids. CDR1 and CDR2 from the germline V gene are SGHVS and FQNEAQ. Unmatched junction bases numbered 6, after V lost 2 bases and J lost 7 bases. CDR3 nucleotide sequence: TGTGCCAGCAGCTTAATGGGACAGGGCTTAAATGAGCAGTTCTTC. Translating it yields CASSLMGQGLNEQFF.

The V and J genes are TRBV6-6 and TRBJ1-1; possible D gene TRBD1, 6 bases. CDR3 size: 12 residues. Germline CDR1 reads MNHNY; CDR2 reads SVGAGI (reference sequence). The V gene lost 8 bases and the J gene lost 1 base, with 8 bases spanning the gap. In nucleotides, the CDR3 is TGTGCCAGCCAGACAGGGAACACTGAAGCTTTCTTT. Its translation is CASQTGNTEAFF.

The sample holds a few counts of this clonotype. The gene calls are TRBV20-1 and TRBJ2-7; perhaps TRBD2 as D (7 bases). Germline CDR1 is DFQATT and CDR2 is SNEGSKA (reference sequence). Trimming took 7 bases from V and 2 from J, leaving 15 bases between them. This CDR3 has 13 residues. CDR3 nucleotides: TGCAGTGTTCTCTGGGGGGGCACCTACGAGCAGTACTTC. Translating gives CSVLWGGTYEQYF.

In the case of this clonotype: A much more abundant neighbour one base away suggests this may be a read error. V is TRBV7-6 and J is TRBJ2-5, with a possible D match to TRBD1 (6 bases). This CDR3 is 14 amino acids long. Per the germline V gene, CDR1 is SGHVS and CDR2 is FNYEAQ. V lost 3 bases and J 7 bases, leaving 15 bases between the germline ends. CDR3 nucleotides: TGTGCCAGCAGCTTGGAGCAGGGGAAGGTGACCCAGTACTTC. This sequence encodes CASSLEQGKVTQYF. Drawing the rest from reference TRBV7-6 and TRBJ2-5, the complete variable domain is GAGVSQSPRYKVTKRGQDVALRCDPISGHVSLYWYRQALGQGPEFLTYFNYEAQQDKSGLPNDRFSAERPEGSISTLTIQRTEQRDSAMYRCASSLEQGKVTQYFGPGTRLLVL.

The chain is built from TRBV18 and TRBJ1-2; TRBD1 might be the D (5 bases). The V gene's germline CDR1 is KGHSH and CDR2 LQKENI. The CDR3 sequence is 14 residues long. The V gene lost 3 bases and the J gene lost 4 bases, with 12 bases spanning the gap. CDR3 amino acids: CASSPGHPLYGYTF. CDR3 nucleotide sequence: TGTGCCAGCTCACCCGGACACCCACTCTATGGCTACACCTTC.

The chain joins TRBV4-2 to TRBJ2-1; TRBD1 matches at 12 bases. The junction had 7 bases not matched to a gene; V was cut back by 3 bases and J by 7 bases. This CDR3 has 16 residues. Germline lookup yields CDR1 LGHNA and CDR2 YNFKEQ. The CDR3 loop is CASSHEPGQGANEQFF. CDR3 coding DNA: TGTGCCAGCAGCCACGAGCCGGGACAGGGGGCGAATGAGCAGTTCTTC.

This clonotype occurred many times. The rearrangement joins TRBV10-3 to TRBJ2-6; the D gene is possibly TRBD1 (6 bases). Germline values: CDR1 ENHRY, CDR2 SYGVKD. V was trimmed by 4 bases and J by 7 bases, leaving 14 bases between them. The CDR3 has 15 amino acids. The CDR3 protein is CAISGGTMNANVLTF. The CDR3 coding sequence is TGTGCCATCAGTGGAGGGACAATGAACGCCAACGTCCTGACTTTC.

In its sample, this clonotype was seen once. The chain couples TRBV7-3 to TRBJ2-7, with TRBD2 matching 8 bases. The CDR3 consists of 15 residues. From germline, CDR1 is SGHTA and CDR2 FQGTGA. With V trimmed by 2 bases and J by 4 bases, 7 bases remained unmatched. The CDR3 region has the DNA TGTGCCAGCAGCTTATCGGGACTAGGATCGTACGAGCAGTACTTC. Translated, it gives CASSLSGLGSYEQYF.

V is TRBV29-1 and J is TRBJ2-5; tentative D call: TRBD2 (7 bases). The CDR3 covers 14 residues. Germline CDR1 and CDR2: SQVTM and ANQGSEA. Trimming removed 0 bases at V and 5 bases at J, with 13 bases between. CDR3 DNA sequence: TGCAGCGTTGAAGAGCGGGGGCGGGAGGAGACCCAGTACTTC. Residues: CSVEERGREETQYF.

This clonotype turned up a few times. V and J are TRBV20-1 and TRBJ2-5, with 8 bases matching TRBD1. Germline CDR1 is DFQATT and CDR2 is SNEGSKA (reference sequence). The V segment lost 4 bases and the J segment 2 bases; nucleotides outside the gene matches: 3. The CDR3 spans 13 residues. CDR3 sequence reads: CSATQGVQETQYF. The CDR3 bases are TGCAGTGCTACACAGGGGGTTCAAGAGACCCAGTACTTC.

In DNA form, the CDR3 reads TGCAGTGCTAGAGGAAGGACAGTGAGCACAGATACGCAGTATTTT. Residues: CSARGRTVSTDTQYF. The chain employs TRBV20-1 and TRBJ2-3, with D perhaps matching TRBD1 (6 bases). The CDR3 runs 15 residues. CDR1 and CDR2 (germline): DFQATT, SNEGSKA (reference sequence). The V end was cut by 1 base, the J end by 0 bases, with 11 bases between.

Only a few counts were recorded for this clonotype. The chain recombines TRBV2 with TRBJ2-7; D remains ambiguous. The CDR3 has 13 residues. V lost 4 bases, J lost 5 bases, and 12 bases lay in between. Germline loops: CDR1 SNHLY, CDR2 FYNNEI. The CDR3 region has the DNA TGTGCCAGCAGTGGCGGACCCGCCCACGAGCAGTACTTC. Translating it yields CASSGGPAHEQYF.

This clonotype appeared a few times. The chain uses TRBV7-8 and TRBJ2-1; possibly TRBD2 for D (6 bases). Germline CDR1 reads SGHVS; CDR2 reads FQNEAQ. Between the trimmed V and J ends, which lost 1 base and 7 bases, there was a span of 17 bases. The CDR3 contains 16 residues. This CDR3 reads CASSLENDGSLNEQFF. The CDR3 DNA reads TGTGCCAGCAGCTTAGAAAACGACGGGAGTTTAAATGAGCAGTTCTTC. Supplemented by reference TRBV7-8 and TRBJ2-1, the full variable domain reads GAGVSQSPRYKVAKRGQDVALRCDPISGHVSLFWYQQALGQGPEFLTYFQNEAQLDKSGLPSDRFFAERPEGSVSTLKIQRTQQEDSAVYLCASSLENDGSLNEQFFGPGTRLTVL.

This clonotype was counted between two and nine times. This rearrangement joins TRBV20-1 to TRBJ1-5; the D gene is possibly TRBD1 (5 bases). This CDR3 region has 13 residues. Germline CDR1 DFQATT, CDR2 SNEGSKA (reference sequence). Trimming took 3 bases from V and 9 from J, leaving 15 bases between them. The CDR3 sequence: CSARGPPVGPQHF. The CDR3 region has the DNA TGCAGTGCTAGGGGACCCCCGGTGGGGCCCCAGCATTTT.

This clonotype was seen only a few times. DNA for the CDR3: TGTGCCAGCAGCCGGAGGCGAGTAGGGCCGTCCCGGGAGTACGAGCAGTACTTC. Translating gives CASSRRRVGPSREYEQYF. The chain couples TRBV16 to TRBJ2-7, with a tentative D call TRBD2 (6 bases). V was clipped by 4 bases and J by 4 bases, with 26 bases between them. Germline V CDR1 and CDR2: KGHSY, FQNENV. The CDR3 covers 18 residues.

This clonotype showed up many times. The chain has TRBV27 and TRBJ2-7, with 7 bases that match TRBD2. CDR1 MNHEY and CDR2 SMNVEV come from the germline V gene (reference sequence). Germline trimming cut 7 bases from V and 3 bases from J; bases unmatched to any gene: 21. This CDR3 has 18 amino acids. Written as DNA, the CDR3 is TGTGCCAGCAATTGCGAATTCAGCGGGATAAGTATCCACTACGAGCAGTACTTC. Residues: CASNCEFSGISIHYEQYF.

This chain joins TRBV4-2 and TRBJ2-5; 14 bases agree with TRBD2. Germline loops: CDR1 LGHNA, CDR2 YNFKEQ. CDR3 length: 17 residues. V shed 10 bases and J 1 base; nucleotides not matched to a gene: 11. This chain's CDR3 is CAMGFGLAGGFQETQYF. As DNA, the CDR3 is TGTGCCATGGGCTTCGGACTAGCGGGAGGCTTCCAAGAGACCCAGTACTTC.

The table lists this clonotype with a few counts. The rearrangement links TRBV19 to TRBJ2-1; 10 bases agree with TRBD2. Germline CDR1 reads LNHDA; CDR2 reads SQIVND (reference sequence). V shed 5 bases and J 6 bases; nucleotides not matched to a gene: 4. CDR3 length equals 14 residues. In DNA, the CDR3 is TGTGCCAGTAGTGAGATAGCGGGAGGCAATGAGCAGTTCTTC. Protein sequence: CASSEIAGGNEQFF.

This clonotype was observed a few times. V gene TRBV19 combines with J gene TRBJ2-7, with 8 bases aligning to TRBD1. Germline V lookup: CDR1 LNHDA, CDR2 SQIVND (reference sequence). Unmatched junction bases numbered 4, after V lost 1 base and J lost 2 bases. The CDR3 has 15 residues. CDR3 residues: CASSIGGRGPYEQYF. In DNA form, the CDR3 reads TGTGCCAGTAGTATAGGTGGCAGGGGGCCCTACGAGCAGTACTTC.

Remarks on this clonotype: Germline and junction disagree at one end, which may indicate a read error. This sequence joins TRBV4-3 and TRBJ2-5; D not resolved. CDR1 and CDR2 (germline): LGHNA, YSLEER. CDR3 length: 14 amino acids. The CDR3 protein is CASSQTPTRETEYF. In DNA form, the CDR3 reads TGCGCCAGCAGCCAAACCCCCACGCGAGAGACCGAGTACTTC.

For this clonotype: The germline gene is not matched at one end of the junction; a read error may be the cause. The chain has TRBV20-1 and TRBJ2-7, with 9 bases fitting TRBD2. This CDR3 comprises 15 residues. The germline V gene encodes CDR1 DFQATT and CDR2 SNEGSKA (reference sequence). This chain's CDR3 is CCARDQIAGAYEQYF. CDR3 sequence (DNA): TGCTGTGCTAGAGATCAAATAGCGGGGGCCTACGAGCAGTACTTC.

This clonotype has only a few counts. The chain couples TRBV6-2 or TRBV6-3 to TRBJ2-7; D is uncertain. CDR3 length: 11 residues. Trimming left V 8 bases short and J 1 base short, with 6 bases between. Germline CDR1 MNHEY, CDR2 SVGEGT. For the CDR3, the DNA is TGTGCCAGCGGCTATTCCTACGAGCAGTACTTC. This translates into CASGYSYEQYF.

This rearrangement joins TRBV11-3 to TRBJ2-1; D is perhaps TRBD2 (5 bases). The V gene lost 1 base and the J gene lost 0 bases, with 13 bases spanning the gap. The CDR3 consists of 17 residues. Germline lookup yields CDR1 SGHNT and CDR2 YENEEA. Here the CDR3 DNA reads TGTGCCAGCAGCTTAGCTGAGGTGGGGAGCTCCTACAATGAGCAGTTCTTC. This translates into CASSLAEVGSSYNEQFF.

This clonotype appeared a few times. A read error may produce the germline difference seen at one junction end. The rearrangement links TRBV7-7 to TRBJ2-5; 9 bases fit TRBD1. Per germline, CDR1 SSHAT and CDR2 FNYEAQ (reference sequence). The CDR3 contains 15 residues. The CDR3 spells CASSLGSDRGETQYF. DNA of the CDR3: TGTGCTAGCAGCTTAGGGTCGGACAGGGGCGAGACCCAGTACTTC.

This clonotype was counted many times. The V and J genes are TRBV7-2 and TRBJ2-1; 14 nucleotides align to TRBD2. Per germline, CDR1 SGHTA and CDR2 FQGNSA. The V and J ends lost 4 bases and 3 bases, in that order; junction bases with no gene match: 11. The CDR3 runs to 19 residues. CDR3 DNA sequence: TGTGCCAGCAGCTCCCAGGGACTAGCGGGAGTTTCGGTCTACAATGAGCAGTTCTTC. This sequence encodes CASSSQGLAGVSVYNEQFF.